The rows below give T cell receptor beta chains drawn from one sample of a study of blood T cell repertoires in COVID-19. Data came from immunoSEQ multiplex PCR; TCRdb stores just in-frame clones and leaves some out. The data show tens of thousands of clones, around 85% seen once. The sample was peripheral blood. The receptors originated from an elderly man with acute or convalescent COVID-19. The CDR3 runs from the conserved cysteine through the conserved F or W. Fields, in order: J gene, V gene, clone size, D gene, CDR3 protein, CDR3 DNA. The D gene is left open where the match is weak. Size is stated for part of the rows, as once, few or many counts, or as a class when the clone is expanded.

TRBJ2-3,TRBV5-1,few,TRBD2,CASSRGGTSDSTDTQYF,TGCGCCAGCAGCCGTGGTGGGACTAGCGACTCCACAGATACGCAGTATTTT
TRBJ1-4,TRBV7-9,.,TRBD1,CASSPTTGEEGEKLFF,TGTGCCAGCAGCCCCACGACAGGGGAGGAAGGTGAAAAACTGTTTTTT
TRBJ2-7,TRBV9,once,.,CASSGTGTSYEQYF,TGTGCCAGCAGCGGTACAGGGACCTCCTACGAGCAGTACTTC
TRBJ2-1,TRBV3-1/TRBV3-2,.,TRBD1,CASSHRDRGINEQFF,TGTGCCAGCAGCCACCGGGACAGGGGGATAAATGAGCAGTTCTTC
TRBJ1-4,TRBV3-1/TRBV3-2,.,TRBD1,CASSQDPGQGNEKLFF,TGTGCCAGCAGCCAAGATCCGGGACAGGGCAATGAAAAACTGTTTTTT
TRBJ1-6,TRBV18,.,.,CASSPSENSPLHF,TGTGCCAGCTCACCAAGCGAGAATTCACCCCTCCACTTT
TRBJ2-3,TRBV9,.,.,CASSVKDTWLTDTQYF,TGTGCCAGCAGCGTGAAGGACACCTGGTTAACAGATACGCAGTATTTT
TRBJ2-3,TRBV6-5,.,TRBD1,CASRQGATDTQYF,TGTGCCAGCAGACAGGGGGCGACAGATACGCAGTATTTT
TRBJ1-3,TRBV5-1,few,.,CASSFGFTTGNTIYF,TGCGCCAGCAGCTTCGGTTTTACGACTGGAAACACCATATATTTT
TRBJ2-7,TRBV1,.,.,CTSSQIASSYEQYF,TGCACCAGCAGCCAAATAGCGAGCTCCTACGAGCAGTACTTC
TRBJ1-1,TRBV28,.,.,CASKELNTEAFF,TGTGCCAGCAAAGAGTTGAACACTGAAGCTTTCTTT
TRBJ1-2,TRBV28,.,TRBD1,CAIKQGGNYGYTF,TGTGCCATAAAACAGGGGGGGAACTATGGCTACACCTTC
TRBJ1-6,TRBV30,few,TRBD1,CAWTLPRQGYNSPLHF,TGTGCCTGGACCCTTCCCCGACAGGGCTATAATTCACCCCTCCACTTT
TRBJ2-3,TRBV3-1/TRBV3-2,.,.,CASSQEEADTQYF,TGTGCCAGCAGCCAAGAGGAGGCAGATACGCAGTATTTT
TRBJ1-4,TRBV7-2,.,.,CASSPQGSKEKLFF,TGTGCCAGCAGCCCGCAGGGGAGTAAGGAAAAACTGTTTTTT
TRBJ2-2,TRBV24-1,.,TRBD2,CATSDLRLAGANTGELFF,TGTGCCACCAGTGATTTGAGACTAGCGGGGGCGAACACCGGGGAGCTGTTTTTT
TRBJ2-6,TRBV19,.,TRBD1,CASSGGQGVSGANVLTF,TGTGCCAGTAGTGGGGGACAGGGAGTCTCTGGGGCCAACGTCCTGACTTTC
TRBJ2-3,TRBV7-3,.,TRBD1,CASSTGTVTDTQYF,TGTGCCAGCAGTACCGGGACAGTCACAGATACGCAGTATTTT
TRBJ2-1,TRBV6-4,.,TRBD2,CASSITSDSYNEQFF,TGTGCCAGCAGTATTACTAGCGACTCCTACAATGAGCAGTTCTTC
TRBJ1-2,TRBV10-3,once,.,CAISGAGVDGYTF,TGTGCCATCAGTGGGGCAGGCGTGGATGGCTACACCTTC
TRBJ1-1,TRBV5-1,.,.,CASSFSPGNTEAFF,TGCGCCAGCAGCTTCTCACCGGGGAACACTGAAGCTTTCTTT
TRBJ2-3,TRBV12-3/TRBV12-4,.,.,CASSLSSTDTQYF,TGTGCCAGCAGCCTTAGTAGCACAGATACGCAGTATTTT
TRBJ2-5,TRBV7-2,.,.,CASSSNYRAEETQYF,TGTGCCAGCAGCTCGAACTACAGGGCGGAGGAGACCCAGTACTTC
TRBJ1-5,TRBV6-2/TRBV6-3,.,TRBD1,CASSYSGGPDNQPQHF,TGTGCCAGCAGTTACTCAGGGGGCCCGGACAATCAGCCCCAGCATTTT
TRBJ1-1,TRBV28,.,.,CASSDWTKAEAFF,TGTGCCAGCAGTGACTGGACAAAAGCTGAAGCTTTCTTT
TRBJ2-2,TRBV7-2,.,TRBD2,CASSASGGAGTGELFF,TGTGCCAGCAGCGCAAGCGGGGGGGCCGGCACCGGGGAGCTGTTTTTT
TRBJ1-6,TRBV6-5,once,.,CASSYSARGNSPLHF,TGTGCCAGCAGTTACTCCGCCAGGGGTAATTCACCCCTCCACTTT
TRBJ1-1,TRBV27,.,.,CASSLEGGTEAFF,TGTGCCAGCAGTTTAGAGGGAGGGACTGAAGCTTTCTTT
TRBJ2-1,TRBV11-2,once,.,CASSLGTTGDEQFF,TGTGCCAGCAGCCTCGGGACCACGGGGGATGAGCAGTTCTTC
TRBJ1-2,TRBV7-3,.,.,CASSTPTGYGYTF,TGTGCCAGCAGCACCCCGACAGGCTATGGCTACACCTTC
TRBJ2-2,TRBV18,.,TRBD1,CASSPALQGAGTGELFF,TGTGCCAGCTCACCGGCCCTACAGGGGGCAGGCACCGGGGAGCTGTTTTTT
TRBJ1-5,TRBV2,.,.,CASKDRFTQPQHF,TGTGCCAGCAAGGACAGATTTACTCAGCCCCAGCATTTT